These 10 T cell receptor beta chains originate from one sample sequenced in a study of blood T cells in healthy people across ages. Using a J-beta primer mix together with a sample-barcoded 5' primer, a second PCR was run for roughly 7 to 12 cycles. TCRdb called the 5' RACE reads again in MiXCR, with one record for every CDR3 protein. The sample shows roughly 700,000 distinct CDR3 sequences, about half of them seen only once. Sequencing used blood. These receptors were obtained from a woman aged 55-70 years in good health.

The V gene is TRBV5-1, the J gene TRBJ1-2; TRBD1 might be the D (5 bases). CDR1 SGHRS and CDR2 YFSETQ come from the germline V gene. Trimming took off 4 bases at V and 9 bases at J, with 19 bases between the two ends. There are 14 residues in the CDR3. The CDR3 loop is CASSLEVGGKSYTF. The CDR3 region has the DNA TGCGCCAGCAGCCTTGAGGTCGGGGGGAAGAGCTACACCTTC.

About this clonotype itself: The germline gene is not matched at one end of the junction; a read error may be the cause. V gene TRBV5-1 combines with J gene TRBJ2-1, with no clear D. The CDR3 has 15 amino acids. Germline V gene lookup returns CDR1 SGHRS and CDR2 YFSETQ. CDR3 residues: CASSFRPSSYNEQFF. The CDR3 DNA reads TGTGCCAGCAGTTTCCGGCCAAGCTCCTACAATGAGCAGTTCTTC.

V usage is TRBV12-3 or TRBV12-4 and J usage is TRBJ1-1; no reliable D call. V lost 5 bases to trimming and J lost 4 bases, with 11 bases between them. CDR3 length equals 13 residues. CDR3 nucleotides: TGTGCCAGCAGTCAACGCTCGGGCACTGAAGCTTTCTTT. Its protein product is CASSQRSGTEAFF.

A few counts support this clonotype. The rearrangement uses TRBV21-1 and TRBJ2-7. TRBV21-1 is noted as a pseudogene. This CDR3 contains 15 residues. The CDR3 loop is CASSKDGGISYEQYF. For the CDR3, the DNA is TGTGCCAGCAGCAAAGATGGGGGGATCTCCTACGAGCAGTACTTC.

The rearrangement links TRBV5-1 to TRBJ2-5; D possibly corresponds to TRBD1 (5 bases). Germline assignment: CDR1 SGHRS and CDR2 YFSETQ. The V and J ends lost 2 bases and 5 bases respectively, with 19 bases between them. The length of the CDR3 is 16 residues. CDR3 protein: CASSLTDSARRETQYF. Written as DNA, the CDR3 is TGCGCCAGCAGCTTAACCGACAGCGCCCGCAGGGAGACCCAGTACTTC.

The rearrangement links TRBV20-1 to TRBJ2-4; 14 bases map to TRBD2. Near its end, the DNA agrees better with TRBJ2-7, so the J call may be wrong. Per germline, CDR1 DFQATT and CDR2 SNEGSKA (reference sequence). The CDR3 is made up of 13 amino acids. The CDR3 is CSAGTSGSAEQYF. The DNA of the CDR3 is TGCAGTGCTGGGACTAGCGGGAGTGCCGAGCAGTACTTC.

In this sample, this clonotype turned up many times. The chain carries TRBV30 and TRBJ2-7; weak D call: TRBD2 (5 bases). Germline-derived CDR1 and CDR2 are GTSNPN and SVGIG (reference sequence). The ends were cut back, 3 bases at V and 3 bases at J, with 18 bases in the middle. CDR3 size: 15 residues. The CDR3 region has the DNA TGTGCCTGGAGCCACGCTCTGGAGCGGAACTACGAGCAGTACTTC. Its protein is CAWSHALERNYEQYF.

The chain is built from TRBV2 and TRBJ2-1; D remains ambiguous. The germline gives CDR1 SNHLY, CDR2 FYNNEI. The CDR3 is 16 amino acids. V was pared by 4 bases and J by 0 bases, with 13 bases between. The CDR3 sequence: CASSARLVGSYNEQFF. The CDR3, as DNA: TGTGCCAGCAGTGCTAGACTGGTCGGCTCCTACAATGAGCAGTTCTTC.

V and J are TRBV20-1 and TRBJ1-1; a possible D gene is TRBD1 (5 bases). The CDR3 is made up of 13 amino acids. Germline V gene lookup returns CDR1 DFQATT and CDR2 SNEGSKA (reference sequence). Trimming took off 1 base at V and 8 bases at J, with 14 bases between the two ends. The CDR3 DNA sequence: TGCAGTGCTAGAGCCGGGACGGTGGTAGAAGCTTTCTTT. Its protein is CSARAGTVVEAFF.

This clonotype occurred a few times. This sequence joins TRBV7-2 and TRBJ2-5, with TRBD2 as a possible D gene (6 bases). V shed 6 bases and J shed 5 bases, with 10 bases lying between them. This CDR3 contains 12 residues. CDR1 is SGHTA, CDR2 FQGNSA, per germline. The CDR3 spells CASRGGRETQYF. CDR3 DNA: TGTGCCAGCAGGGGAGGAAGGGAGACCCAGTACTTC.